This note documents a single TCR beta chain sequence. The data were taken from a study of cytomegalovirus exposure and HLA in healthy donors. CDR3 length: 16 amino acids. Germline CDR1 is KGHSH and CDR2 is LQKENI. Trimming took 6 bases from V and 1 from J, leaving 18 bases between them. PCR primers comprised 60 Vbeta and 13 Jbeta primers. The data were produced by immunoSEQ multiplex PCR, yet TCRdb's version contains in-frame clones alone and is incomplete. The data show around 140,000 clones, about 66% seen once. This TCR came from a male donor in good health and CMV-seronegative. Input material: PBMCs. V gene TRBV18 combines with J gene TRBJ2-5; weak D call: TRBD2 (5 bases). Written as DNA, the CDR3 is TGTGCCAGCTCCCTCGAGGGCTCCATCCCCCAAGAGACCCAGTACTTC. Protein sequence: CASSLEGSIPQETQYF.